These 12 T cell receptor beta chains originate from one sample sequenced in a study of blood T cell repertoires in COVID-19. Clones were sequenced by immunoSEQ multiplex PCR, and TCRdb holds only the in-frame ones, with some missing. The sample gives roughly 250,000 clones, approximately 91% of which show up once; under 3% is in the top ten. Sequenced material: PBMCs or T cells enriched from blood (not recorded which). The source is a woman between 35 and 50 years old with acute COVID-19.

This chain connects TRBV27 to TRBJ1-6; a possible D gene is TRBD1 (5 bases). The V end was cut by 8 bases, the J end by 2 bases, with 13 bases between. CDR3 length: 15 residues. CDR1 is MNHEY and CDR2 is SMNVEV in the germline V gene (reference sequence). The chain's CDR3 is CASGSRAAYNSPLHF. Here the CDR3 DNA reads TGTGCCAGCGGAAGCAGGGCCGCCTATAATTCACCCCTCCACTTT.

The chain carries TRBV6-6 and TRBJ1-5; D is unclear. V lost 6 bases to trimming and J lost 4 bases, with 16 bases between them. CDR1 and CDR2 from the germline V gene are MNHNY and SVGAGI (reference sequence). This CDR3 comprises 15 residues. The CDR3 nucleotides read TGTGCCAGCAGGAACTCGGGTCGGTCAAATCAGCCCCAGCATTTT. Its translation: CASRNSGRSNQPQHF.

The CDR3 sequence is CASSISGANVLTF. As DNA, the CDR3 is TGTGCCAGCAGTATAAGCGGGGCCAACGTCCTGACTTTC. This chain links TRBV6-2 or TRBV6-3 with TRBJ2-6; D is unclear. This CDR3 comprises 13 residues. Deletions cut 5 bases from V and 4 bases from J, with 6 bases between. CDR1 MNHEY and CDR2 SVGEGT come from the germline V gene.

The rearrangement links TRBV11-3 to TRBJ1-2, with D possibly TRBD1 on 6 matching bases. CDR1 SGHNT and CDR2 YENEEA come from the germline V gene. Trimming took off 4 bases at V and 4 bases at J, with 16 bases between the two ends. This CDR3 is 15 amino acids long. CDR3 coding DNA: TGTGCCAGCAGCTCGGGGGGCAGGGGACGCTATGGCTACACCTTC. Translating it yields CASSSGGRGRYGYTF.

In this sample, this clone turned up a few times. This chain uses TRBV2 with TRBJ1-5; D is possibly TRBD1 (5 bases). Germline CDR1 and CDR2: SNHLY and FYNNEI. This CDR3 is 15 amino acids long. V was pared by 5 bases and J by 4 bases, with 15 bases between. This chain's CDR3 is CASSYGGGANQPQHF. In DNA form, the CDR3 reads TGTGCCAGCAGTTACGGGGGAGGGGCTAATCAGCCCCAGCATTTT. Using reference TRBV2 and TRBJ1-5 for the parts outside the CDR3, the full variable domain is EPEVTQTPSHQVTQMGQEVILRCVPISNHLYFYWYRQILGQKVEFLVSFYNNEISEKSEIFDDQFSVERPDGSNFTLKIRSTKLEDSAMYFCASSYGGGANQPQHFGDGTRLSIL.

This chain uses TRBV12-2 with TRBJ1-6; the table's D call, TRBD1, has no DNA check behind it. TRBV12-2 is noted as a pseudogene. This CDR3 has 18 residues. CDR3 in amino acids: CASRLGHQQGCYNSPLHF. DNA of the CDR3: TGTGCAAGTCGCTTAGGCCACCAACAGGGCTGCTATAATTCACCCCTCCACTTT.

This sequence joins TRBV30 and TRBJ2-5; 7 positions agree with TRBD1. The germline CDR1 and CDR2 sequences are GTSNPN and SVGIG (reference sequence). Trimming removed 5 bases from V and 4 bases from J; junction bases left unmatched: 10. The CDR3 runs to 14 residues. The chain's CDR3 is CAWAQGKRGETQYF. The CDR3 coding sequence is TGTGCCTGGGCACAGGGGAAGAGGGGAGAGACCCAGTACTTC.

The chain links TRBV7-8 to TRBJ1-5; 7 nucleotides align to TRBD1. The V gene's germline CDR1 is SGHVS and CDR2 FQNEAQ. The CDR3 loop spans 15 amino acids. V shed 5 bases and J 1 base; nucleotides not matched to a gene: 5. The DNA of the CDR3 is TGTGCCAGCAGCATAGGGACAGTGAGCAATCAGCCCCAGCATTTT. It is translated as CASSIGTVSNQPQHF.

The chain couples TRBV5-4 to TRBJ2-7, with 13 positions matching TRBD2. J was trimmed by 3 bases and V by 4 bases; bases with no gene match: 7. Looked up from germline, CDR1 is SGHNT and CDR2 is YYREEE (reference sequence). The CDR3 extends over 16 amino acids. The CDR3 nucleotides read TGTGCCAGCAGCCCCGGACTAGCGGGGGTCGACTACGAGCAGTACTTC. It yields the protein CASSPGLAGVDYEQYF.

The chain carries TRBV6-1 and TRBJ2-6, with 7 bases fitting TRBD2. The CDR3 extends over 17 amino acids. CDR1 MNHNS and CDR2 SASEGT come from the germline V gene. J was trimmed by 0 bases and V by 0 bases; bases with no gene match: 2. The CDR3 DNA follows: TGTGCCAGCAGTGAAGCGGGGGGGTCCTCTGGGGCCAACGTCCTGACTTTC. This sequence encodes CASSEAGGSSGANVLTF.

This clone was detected only once. The chain couples TRBV6-5 to TRBJ2-1, with a tentative D call TRBD2 (5 bases). The CDR3 consists of 14 residues. With 0 bases removed from V and 7 bases from J, the gap between germline ends came to 10 bases. Germline loops: CDR1 MNHEY, CDR2 SVGAGI. In nucleotides, the CDR3 is TGTGCCAGCAGTTACTCGACCGGGGTGAATGAGCAGTTCTTC. Translating gives CASSYSTGVNEQFF.

The genes are TRBV9 and TRBJ1-6, with D perhaps TRBD1 (5 bases). With 0 bases removed from V and 6 bases from J, the gap between germline ends came to 10 bases. CDR1 is SGDLS and CDR2 is YYNGEE in the germline V gene. The CDR3 has 15 residues. CDR3 loop: CASSVGGGVNSPLHF. In DNA, the CDR3 is TGTGCCAGCAGCGTAGGGGGGGGAGTTAATTCACCCCTCCACTTT.